One and the same sample provided the 30 T cell receptor beta chains below, sequenced in a study of blood T cells in healthy people across ages. A J-beta primer mix and a sample-barcoded 5' primer were used in a second PCR of roughly 7 to 12 cycles. TCRdb passed the 5' RACE reads through MiXCR, listing each CDR3 protein once. The sample consists of around 700,000 distinct CDR3 sequences, 25% of them appearing once. These records were also assigned to another study, of T cells of mothers and their children.

Input material: blood. These TCRs come from a boy aged 5-17 years in good health.

This clonotype showed up just a few times. The chain employs TRBV10-3 and TRBJ1-2; 7 nucleotides line up with TRBD1. The germline V gene encodes CDR1 ENHRY and CDR2 SYGVKD. The CDR3 is 14 residues long. Trimming at V came to 0 bases and at J to 3 bases, leaving 1 base not matched to a gene. CDR3 nucleotide sequence: TGTGCCATCAGTGAGTCGGGACAGTACTATGGCTACACCTTC. This encodes CAISESGQYYGYTF.

The chain has TRBV2 and TRBJ2-1; 8 nucleotides match TRBD2. The germline V gene has CDR1 SNHLY and CDR2 FYNNEI. The V segment lost 6 bases and the J segment 2 bases; nucleotides outside the gene matches: 6. This CDR3 has 15 residues. CDR3 nucleotides: TGTGCCAGCAGGATAGGACTAGCAACCTACAATGAGCAGTTCTTC. It translates to CASRIGLATYNEQFF.

This clonotype has a handful of counts. This chain uses TRBV20-1 with TRBJ2-7; no clear D. The CDR3 runs to 13 residues. Trimming pared 2 bases from V and 6 bases from J, leaving 14 bases between. The germline V gene encodes CDR1 DFQATT and CDR2 SNEGSKA (reference sequence). Here the CDR3 DNA reads TGCAGTGCTAGACCCCAAGGCGTCGGCGAGCAGTACTTC. Protein product: CSARPQGVGEQYF.

J is TRBJ2-3 and V is TRBV7-3, with D perhaps TRBD2 (6 bases). Trimming took 3 bases from V and 0 from J, leaving 16 bases between them. Germline V gene lookup returns CDR1 SGHTA and CDR2 FQGTGA. This CDR3 contains 17 residues. CDR3 amino acids: CASSFSGGPSSTDTQYF. The DNA for the CDR3 is TGTGCCAGCAGCTTTAGCGGCGGGCCCTCTAGCACAGATACGCAGTATTTT.

A remark on this clonotype: One end of the junction varies from germline; a read error may be responsible. The CDR3 protein is CTSSQDVDYEQYF. The CDR3 DNA reads TGCACCAGCAGCCAAGATGTAGACTACGAGCAGTACTTC. The V and J genes are TRBV4-3 and TRBJ2-7, with D uncertain. Germline V gives CDR1 LGHNA, CDR2 YSLEER. The CDR3 runs 13 residues.

The chain uses TRBV7-3 and TRBJ2-1, with TRBD2 identical over 9 bases. The CDR3 runs 16 residues. Losses at the gene ends were 2 bases for V and 7 bases for J; bases not matched to a gene: 9. Germline V gene sequence: CDR1 SGHTA, CDR2 FQGTGA. The DNA for the CDR3 is TGTGCCAGCAGCTTAGTTGGTAGCGGGAGTGCGAATGAGCAGTTCTTC. Translation gives CASSLVGSGSANEQFF.

CDR3 sequence: CASSPMTGLIGYTF. Here the CDR3 DNA reads TGTGCCAGCAGCCCCATGACAGGGTTGATTGGCTACACCTTC. The rearrangement links TRBV14 to TRBJ1-2, with 7 bases identical to TRBD1. Germline assignment: CDR1 SGHDN and CDR2 FVKESK. Trimming took 4 bases from V and 7 from J; bases not matched to a gene: 9. The CDR3 is 14 residues long.

This clonotype was seen only a few times. The rearrangement joins TRBV7-9 to TRBJ2-7; possible D gene TRBD1, 6 bases. Trimming took off 2 bases at V and 3 bases at J, with 11 bases between the two ends. The V gene's germline CDR1 is SEHNR and CDR2 FQNEAQ (reference sequence). The CDR3 length is 14 residues. CDR3 loop: CASSLRDTDYEQYF. In DNA, the CDR3 is TGTGCCAGCAGCTTAAGGGACACGGACTACGAGCAGTACTTC.

This chain uses TRBV7-9 with TRBJ2-1; D unresolved. In germline, CDR1 is SEHNR, CDR2 FQNEAQ (reference sequence). This CDR3 is 13 amino acids long. With 1 base removed from V and 7 bases from J, the gap between germline ends came to 8 bases. The CDR3 DNA reads TGTGCCAGCAGCTTAGGGGTCTGGAATGAGCAGTTCTTC. This codes for CASSLGVWNEQFF.

This clonotype was counted between two and nine times. V gene TRBV20-1 combines with J gene TRBJ2-5; 7 nucleotides match TRBD2. The J call is uncertain, as TRBJ2-7 better fits the DNA end. This CDR3 is built from 16 residues. From germline, CDR1 is DFQATT and CDR2 SNEGSKA (reference sequence). The CDR3 DNA is TGCAGTGCTAGAGGCCATGGGCGCGGGGGTTCCTACGAGCAGTACTTC. Protein sequence: CSARGHGRGGSYEQYF.

This clonotype has only a few counts. This sequence joins TRBV4-1 and TRBJ1-1; 8 bases are shared with TRBD1. Germline V lookup: CDR1 MGHRA, CDR2 YSYEKL. The CDR3 is 15 residues long. The trim removed 1 base at V and 1 base at J, leaving 2 bases unmatched. The CDR3 region has the DNA TGCGCCAGCAGCCAAGCGACAGGGGAGAACACTGAAGCTTTCTTT. Residues: CASSQATGENTEAFF.

The chain joins TRBV9 to TRBJ1-2; tentative D call: TRBD1 (5 bases). The length of the CDR3 is 11 residues. The V gene's germline CDR1 is SGDLS and CDR2 YYNGEE. CDR3 sequence (DNA): TGTCGTGGGGGATACCCCTATGGCTACACCTTC. Translated, it gives CRGGYPYGYTF.

This sequence joins TRBV20-1 and TRBJ2-1; the match to TRBD2 covers 7 bases. This CDR3 comprises 15 residues. Trimming at V came to 3 bases and at J to 2 bases, leaving 7 bases not matched to a gene. CDR1 is DFQATT and CDR2 is SNEGSKA in the germline V gene (reference sequence). CDR3 protein: CSARRAGAPYNEQFF. In DNA form, the CDR3 reads TGCAGTGCTAGGAGGGCGGGAGCCCCCTACAATGAGCAGTTCTTC.

In this sample, this clonotype turned up a few times. V gene TRBV15 combines with J gene TRBJ2-7, with D unresolved. Trimming pared 0 bases from V and 4 bases from J, leaving 7 bases between. CDR1 and CDR2 from the germline V gene are LNHNV and YYDKDF (reference sequence). CDR3 size: 13 residues. CDR3 in amino acids: CATSRDSKYEQYF. DNA of the CDR3: TGTGCCACCAGCAGAGATTCCAAATACGAGCAGTACTTC.

This clonotype was seen at least ten times. This chain connects TRBV2 to TRBJ2-5; no reliable D call. The CDR3 loop spans 10 amino acids. Germline V gene data show CDR1 as SNHLY and CDR2 as FYNNEI. V was clipped by 6 bases and J by 1 base, with 0 bases between them. The CDR3 reads CASSQETQYF. DNA for the CDR3: TGTGCCAGCAGCCAAGAGACCCAGTACTTC.

The chain uses TRBV21-1 and TRBJ2-3; TRBD1, the table's D call, lacks a check against the DNA. TRBV21-1 is deemed a pseudogene. The CDR3 consists of 16 residues. CDR3 region: CANIIIGTGPTDTQYF. CDR3 nucleotides: TGTGCCAACATAATTATCGGGACAGGGCCCACAGATACGCAGTATTTT.

This clonotype was observed a handful of times. This chain joins TRBV6-2 or TRBV6-3 and TRBJ2-5; D is possibly TRBD2 (5 bases). The J call is doubtful: the DNA matches TRBJ2-7 better. CDR1 is MNHEY, CDR2 SVGEGT, per germline. This CDR3 region has 13 residues. This chain's CDR3 is CASRPGITYEQYF. CDR3 DNA: TGTGCCAGCAGACCCGGGATAACCTACGAGCAGTACTTC.

This clonotype was observed a handful of times. This chain connects TRBV4-3 to TRBJ1-2, with a weak D call TRBD1 (6 bases). The germline gives CDR1 LGHNA, CDR2 YSLEER. V lost 0 bases to trimming and J lost 2 bases, with 10 bases between them. This CDR3 spans 15 amino acids. The chain's CDR3 is CASSQDGQGNYGYTF. CDR3 in DNA: TGCGCCAGCAGCCAAGATGGTCAGGGGAACTATGGCTACACCTTC.

The table lists this clonotype with a few counts. The rearrangement links TRBV2 to TRBJ2-4; D is unresolved. CDR1 is SNHLY and CDR2 is FYNNEI in the germline V gene. The CDR3 sequence is 16 residues long. With 4 bases removed from V and 0 bases from J, the gap between germline ends came to 13 bases. DNA for the CDR3: TGTGCCAGCAGTGTTGGGAAATATTTAGCCAAAAACATTCAGTACTTC. This translates into CASSVGKYLAKNIQYF.

The genes are TRBV7-2 and TRBJ2-2, with a possible D match to TRBD1 (6 bases). Germline lookup yields CDR1 SGHTA and CDR2 FQGNSA. With 3 bases removed from V and 4 bases from J, the gap between germline ends came to 12 bases. The CDR3 consists of 15 residues. The CDR3 sequence: CASSFDRPLTGELFF. In nucleotides, the CDR3 is TGTGCCAGCAGCTTTGACAGGCCTCTCACCGGGGAGCTGTTTTTT.

V usage is TRBV28 and J usage is TRBJ1-2, with D perhaps matching TRBD1 (6 bases). The V gene's germline CDR1 is MDHEN and CDR2 SYDVKM. Trimming took 6 bases from V and 5 from J, leaving 19 bases between them. CDR3 length: 15 amino acids. The CDR3 reads CASRPSLDSIYGYTF. CDR3 sequence (DNA): TGTGCCAGCAGACCGTCCTTGGACAGTATTTATGGCTACACCTTC.

This clonotype was found many times. In DNA, the CDR3 is TGCGCCAGCAGTGAGTTGGGACTAGCTAGCGGGGAGCTGTTTTTT. Its translation: CASSELGLASGELFF. This sequence joins TRBV10-1 and TRBJ2-2; 9 positions agree with TRBD2. Trimming took 1 base from V and 7 from J; bases not matched to a gene: 4. Germline-derived CDR1 and CDR2 are WNHNN and SYGVQD (reference sequence). The CDR3 covers 15 residues.

This clonotype was detected a few times. CDR3 sequence: CASLGSEQYF. CDR3 DNA: TGTGCCAGCCTGGGGAGCGAGCAGTACTTC. This rearrangement joins TRBV6-2 or TRBV6-3 to TRBJ2-7; maybe TRBD2 (5 bases). Per germline, CDR1 MNHEY and CDR2 SVGEGT. The CDR3 is made up of 10 amino acids. The ends were cut back, 8 bases at V and 6 bases at J, with 8 bases in the middle.

In this sample, this clonotype turned up a few times. The chain links TRBV6-1 to TRBJ1-2; TRBD1 aligns across 7 bases. The ends lost 0 bases at V and 7 bases at J; junction bases unmatched: 5. CDR1 MNHNS and CDR2 SASEGT come from the germline V gene. CDR3 length: 14 residues. CDR3 sequence reads: CASSEATGRGGYTF. The CDR3 bases are TGTGCCAGCAGTGAAGCGACAGGGCGGGGTGGCTACACCTTC.

On this clonotype: One end of the junction fails to match germline, which may point to a read error. The genes are TRBV7-2 and TRBJ2-1; TRBD1 might be the D (5 bases). The CDR3 runs 14 residues. In germline, CDR1 is SGHTA, CDR2 FQGNSA. The CDR3 spells CASSHPWGYDEQFF. The DNA for the CDR3 is TGTGCCAGCAGCCACCCCTGGGGCTACGATGAGCAGTTCTTC.

This clonotype has a handful of counts. The rearrangement links TRBV7-2 to TRBJ2-5; tentatively, D is TRBD1 or TRBD2 (5 bases each). The J call could be wrong; TRBJ2-7 is a better fit for the DNA end. Germline lookup yields CDR1 SGHTA and CDR2 FQGNSA. This CDR3 is 15 amino acids long. The CDR3 here is CASSGGQVWGSEQYF. The CDR3 DNA is TGTGCCAGCAGCGGCGGGCAGGTCTGGGGCTCCGAGCAGTACTTC.

This clonotype has a handful of counts. The chain links TRBV4-3 to TRBJ1-4; no clear D. The germline V and J ends were trimmed by 0 bases and 8 bases, with 13 bases remaining between them. CDR3 length: 15 amino acids. Germline CDR1 reads LGHNA; CDR2 reads YSLEER. CDR3 in DNA: TGCGCCAGCAGCCAAGATAGGGTTGGTAACGAAAAACTGTTTTTT. Protein sequence: CASSQDRVGNEKLFF.

This clonotype was counted a few times. The chain uses TRBV2 and TRBJ1-1, with D tentatively TRBD1 (5 bases). CDR3 length equals 13 residues. The V gene lost 3 bases and the J gene lost 4 bases, with 9 bases spanning the gap. Germline assignment: CDR1 SNHLY and CDR2 FYNNEI. The CDR3 sequence: CASSDREGTEAFF. CDR3 coding DNA: TGTGCCAGCAGTGACAGGGAGGGCACTGAAGCTTTCTTT. The whole variable domain, filled in from reference TRBV2 and TRBJ1-1, reads EPEVTQTPSHQVTQMGQEVILRCVPISNHLYFYWYRQILGQKVEFLVSFYNNEISEKSEIFDDQFSVERPDGSNFTLKIRSTKLEDSAMYFCASSDREGTEAFFGQGTRLTVV.

V and J are TRBV27 and TRBJ2-7, with 7 bases lining up with TRBD1. The CDR3 runs to 16 residues. Trimming at V came to 0 bases and at J to 3 bases, leaving 8 bases not matched to a gene. Per germline, CDR1 MNHEY and CDR2 SMNVEV (reference sequence). CDR3 nucleotides: TGTGCCAGCAGTTTATCAGGTGGGACAGACTTCTACGAGCAGTACTTC. Its translation: CASSLSGGTDFYEQYF.

CDR3 amino acids: CATSRDNSRETQYF. The CDR3 DNA follows: TGTGCCACCAGCAGAGATAATTCAAGAGAGACCCAGTACTTC. This chain links TRBV15 with TRBJ2-5; D gene uncertain. V lost 0 bases, J lost 4 bases, and 9 bases lay in between. Germline CDR1 and CDR2: LNHNV and YYDKDF (reference sequence). This CDR3 contains 14 residues.